This T cell receptor (beta chain) was profiled in a study of blood T cells in healthy people across ages. Peripheral blood, about 10 milliliters per donor, was collected. Worth noting for this clonotype: Its target is not known. The junction and the germline gene differ at one end; a read error may be behind it.

The CDR3 has 14 amino acids. Germline V CDR1 and CDR2: MNHEY, SVGAGI. Together with a sample-barcoded 5' primer, a J-beta primer mix was included in a second PCR lasting roughly 6 to 12 cycles. TCRdb itself ran the 5' RACE reads through MiXCR, one entry per CDR3 protein. The table shows 750,000 to 950,000 distinct CDR3 sequences, with about 48% occurring only once. General study results and limits: Getting older went along with TCR beta diversity per million T cells dropping roughly linearly. Diversity figures based on one million T cells were deemed too low.

The sequencing sample was made of blood. The V gene is TRBV6-5, the J gene TRBJ2-1; 7 bases agree with TRBD2. The TCR sequence derives from an elderly man in good health. As DNA, the CDR3 is TGTGCCACCCTTACCGGCGGGAGCTACAATGAGCGGTTCTTC. This codes for CATLTGGSYNERFF.